These 9 T cell receptor beta chains originate from one sample sequenced in a study of neurological immune-mediated disorders. Using its own MiXCR run on the 5' RACE reads, TCRdb lists one record per CDR3 protein. The data contain some 20,000 distinct CDR3 sequences, about 14% of them singletons. Sequenced: CD4+ T cells from blood. The receptor set was obtained from a woman aged 55-75 years with HTLV-1-associated myelopathy (HAM/TSP).

This clonotype was observed at least ten times. The rearrangement links TRBV16 to TRBJ1-3; 8 bases match TRBD1. Germline lookup yields CDR1 KGHSY and CDR2 FQNENV. Trimming cost V 2 bases and J 2 bases; bases outside gene matches: 2. This CDR3 is 15 amino acids long. For the CDR3, the DNA is TGTGCCAGCAGCCAACGGACAGGGACTGGAAACACCATATATTTT. Encoded protein: CASSQRTGTGNTIYF.

This clonotype qualifies as medium-sized. V gene TRBV5-1 combines with J gene TRBJ1-2; 8 nucleotides match TRBD1. Germline V gene sequence: CDR1 SGHRS, CDR2 YFSETQ. The length of the CDR3 is 17 residues. The V and J ends lost 0 bases and 6 bases, in that order; junction bases with no gene match: 13. The DNA for the CDR3 is TGCGCCAGCAGCTTGGGGGGGGCCCAAGCAGGGGGCGATGGCTACACCTTC. This codes for CASSLGGAQAGGDGYTF.

The chain couples TRBV20-1 to TRBJ2-7; 7 bases are a match to TRBD2. The CDR3 extends over 13 amino acids. Germline V lookup: CDR1 DFQATT, CDR2 SNEGSKA (reference sequence). Trimming cost V 4 bases and J 7 bases; bases outside gene matches: 10. The CDR3 reads CSAISGLVREQYF. DNA of the CDR3: TGCAGTGCTATATCAGGACTAGTGAGGGAGCAGTACTTC.

This clonotype has a count of ten or more. The chain has TRBV20-1 and TRBJ1-5; D unresolved. The CDR3 is made up of 16 amino acids. V gave up 0 bases and J gave up 2 bases, with 14 bases separating them. Germline V lookup: CDR1 DFQATT, CDR2 SNEGSKA (reference sequence). The CDR3 DNA follows: TGCAGTGCTAGAGATTCCAAGGGAGTGGGCAATCAGCCCCAGCATTTT. Protein sequence: CSARDSKGVGNQPQHF.

This clonotype was found many times. This chain joins TRBV10-2 and TRBJ1-6; 7 nucleotides agree with TRBD1. The CDR3 has 15 residues. The V and J ends lost 8 bases and 6 bases, in that order; junction bases with no gene match: 10. Germline V lookup: CDR1 WSHSY, CDR2 SAAADI. The CDR3 nucleotides are TGCGCCAGCGCTAAACAGGGGCCTAGTAATTCACCCCTCCACTTT. It codes for CASAKQGPSNSPLHF.

In this sample, this clonotype turned up many times. The chain has TRBV7-2 and TRBJ2-1; tentative D call: TRBD2 (7 bases). The CDR3 runs to 16 residues. Per germline, CDR1 SGHTA and CDR2 FQGNSA. V gave up 2 bases and J gave up 4 bases, with 15 bases separating them. The CDR3 spells CASSLLVGGRYNEQFF. CDR3 DNA: TGTGCCAGCAGCTTATTGGTCGGGGGGCGTTACAATGAGCAGTTCTTC.

This clonotype appeared many times. The V and J genes are TRBV6-5 and TRBJ1-2; 10 nucleotides agree with TRBD1. V was clipped by 7 bases and J by 4 bases; unmatched bases: 6. The CDR3 runs to 14 residues. Germline-derived CDR1 and CDR2 are MNHEY and SVGAGI. The CDR3 region has the DNA TGTGCCAGCATAAGCCGGGACAGGGGCTATGGCTACACCTTC. Amino acids: CASISRDRGYGYTF.

The chain has TRBV29-1 and TRBJ1-4, with D perhaps matching TRBD1 (6 bases). V lost 6 bases and J 8 bases, leaving 16 bases between the germline ends. The CDR3 consists of 13 residues. Germline lookup yields CDR1 SQVTM and CDR2 ANQGSEA. Here the CDR3 reads CSVSDSRWEKLFF. For the CDR3, the DNA is TGCAGCGTGTCGGACAGCCGTTGGGAAAAACTGTTTTTT.

This clonotype was observed many times. The genes are TRBV24-1 and TRBJ2-2; D may be TRBD2 (6 bases). The CDR3 totals 17 residues. Trimming pared 0 bases from V and 2 bases from J, leaving 12 bases between. Per the germline V gene, CDR1 is KGHDR and CDR2 is SFDVKD. The CDR3 DNA sequence: TGTGCCACCAGTGATTTGATGAGCGGGTTTAACACCGGGGAGCTGTTTTTT. Its translation: CATSDLMSGFNTGELFF.